The clone carrying this TCR beta chain was observed a single time. Clones were sequenced by immunoSEQ multiplex PCR, and TCRdb holds only the in-frame ones, with some missing. This sample has about 45,000 clones, with about nine tenths found just once. Patients were ineligible given autoimmune disease history or systemic immunosuppression. This sample was included in a study of OX40 agonist ivuxolimab in advanced cancers. Across the whole study: The treatment was a fully human IgG2 OX40 agonist, ivuxolimab. Mean age about 60 years, range roughly 23 to 79; 82.7% male.

Trimming at V came to 11 bases and at J to 8 bases, leaving 7 bases not matched to a gene. This CDR3 has 13 residues. Germline assignment: CDR1 ENHRY and CDR2 SYGVKD. The starting material was CD4+ or CD8+ T cells sorted from blood, obtained in a trial of the OX40 agonist ivuxolimab. V usage is TRBV10-3 and J usage is TRBJ2-1, with TRBD2 matching 12 bases. This TCR derives from an adult with an advanced solid tumor such as melanoma, head and neck, liver or kidney cancer. The CDR3: CASRLAGADEQFF. CDR3 bases: TGTGCCTCCCGACTAGCGGGAGCGGATGAGCAGTTCTTC.